The rows below give T cell receptor beta chains drawn from one sample of a study of cytotoxic CD8 clonotypes in ibrutinib-treated CLL. Method: immunoSEQ multiplex PCR; TCRdb's copy keeps in-frame clones and lacks some. The sample records around 250,000 clones, 70% being singletons. This specimen consisted of PBMCs, obtained after 24 months of ibrutinib treatment. The receptors derive from a human donor with chronic lymphocytic leukemia. Each CDR3 is given with its conserved first and last residue. The order of the fields is clone size, D gene, V gene, J gene, CDR3 DNA, CDR3 protein. A D gene is named only where the DNA matches it firmly. Clone size is stated in some rows and not others, as once, few, many or a class when expanded.

clone_size: .; d_call: TRBD1; v_call: TRBV6-5; j_call: TRBJ1-1; cdr3_nt: TGTGCCAGCAGTCTGGGACAGGGACGGGCTTTCTTT; cdr3_aa: CASSLGQGRAFF
clone_size: once; d_call: .; v_call: TRBV11-3; j_call: TRBJ1-1; cdr3_nt: TGTGCCAGCAGCTTAACAGGAGCGAACACTGAAGCTTTCTTT; cdr3_aa: CASSLTGANTEAFF
clone_size: .; d_call: TRBD1; v_call: TRBV9; j_call: TRBJ2-2; cdr3_nt: TGTGCCAGCAGCACACCGTGGGGACAGGGGCTCGGCGGGGAGCTGTTTTTT; cdr3_aa: CASSTPWGQGLGGELFF
clone_size: .; d_call: TRBD2; v_call: TRBV5-6; j_call: TRBJ2-7; cdr3_nt: TGTGCCAGCAGCTTACTAGCGGGAGTGCTTCACGAGCAGTACTTC; cdr3_aa: CASSLLAGVLHEQYF
clone_size: .; d_call: .; v_call: TRBV19; j_call: TRBJ2-2; cdr3_nt: TGTGCCAGTTCCACCACCGGGGAGCTGTTTTTT; cdr3_aa: CASSTTGELFF
clone_size: .; d_call: .; v_call: TRBV6-5; j_call: TRBJ1-5; cdr3_nt: TGTGCCAGCAGTGGAGACAGGAATCAGCCCCAGCATTTT; cdr3_aa: CASSGDRNQPQHF
clone_size: .; d_call: .; v_call: TRBV2; j_call: TRBJ2-6; cdr3_nt: TGTGCCAGCAACCCCGATGTAGTGACTGGGGCCAACGTCCTGACTTTC; cdr3_aa: CASNPDVVTGANVLTF
clone_size: once; d_call: .; v_call: TRBV19; j_call: TRBJ2-3; cdr3_nt: TGTGCCAGTAGCGCTACAGGGTCGGGCACAGATACGCAGTATTTT; cdr3_aa: CASSATGSGTDTQYF
clone_size: .; d_call: .; v_call: TRBV9; j_call: TRBJ1-4; cdr3_nt: TGTGCCAGCAGCCAGGGTGGGGGACACCAAAATGAAAAACTGTTTTTT; cdr3_aa: CASSQGGGHQNEKLFF
clone_size: many; d_call: .; v_call: TRBV7-3; j_call: TRBJ1-1; cdr3_nt: TGTGCCAGCAGCTTACAGGTGAACACTGAAGCTTTCTTT; cdr3_aa: CASSLQVNTEAFF
clone_size: .; d_call: .; v_call: TRBV7-9; j_call: TRBJ2-5; cdr3_nt: TGTGCCAGCAGCCTTCAAGAGACCCAGTACTTC; cdr3_aa: CASSLQETQYF
clone_size: .; d_call: TRBD2; v_call: TRBV2; j_call: TRBJ2-1; cdr3_nt: TGTGCCAGCACCCATGAGGCTAGCGGGGCCAACGGGCCTCGCAATGAGCAGTTCTTC; cdr3_aa: CASTHEASGANGPRNEQFF
clone_size: .; d_call: .; v_call: TRBV2; j_call: TRBJ2-7; cdr3_nt: TGTGCCAGCCAAAAGGACACGGTAGGAGAGCAGTACTTC; cdr3_aa: CASQKDTVGEQYF
clone_size: .; d_call: .; v_call: TRBV5-1; j_call: TRBJ2-5; cdr3_nt: TGCGCCAGCAGCCCCACCCACAGCCAAGAGACCCAGTACTTC; cdr3_aa: CASSPTHSQETQYF
clone_size: .; d_call: .; v_call: TRBV11-3; j_call: TRBJ2-7; cdr3_nt: TGTGCCAGCAGCTTAGACTCGGGGAGTAACTACGAGCAGTACTTC; cdr3_aa: CASSLDSGSNYEQYF
clone_size: few; d_call: .; v_call: TRBV7-9; j_call: TRBJ2-1; cdr3_nt: TGTGCCAGGGGAGGACAGACAAACAATGAGCAGTTCTTC; cdr3_aa: CARGGQTNNEQFF
clone_size: .; d_call: .; v_call: TRBV28; j_call: TRBJ1-1; cdr3_nt: TGTGCCAGCAGTTTGGGGAGAGCAGGTATAGAAGCTTTCTTT; cdr3_aa: CASSLGRAGIEAFF
clone_size: once; d_call: .; v_call: TRBV1; j_call: TRBJ2-7; cdr3_nt: TGCACCAGCAGCCAGTACGAGCAGTACTTC; cdr3_aa: CTSSQYEQYF